The sequence of this T cell receptor (beta chain) was determined in a study of OX40 agonist ivuxolimab in advanced cancers. Libraries were prepared by immunoSEQ multiplex PCR; TCRdb keeps only in-frame clonotypes and omits some of them. The sample consists of about 17,000 clones, roughly 78% of them appearing once. CDR3 size: 14 residues. V was cut by 4 bases and J by 8 bases, with 15 bases left in between. Per the germline V gene, CDR1 is MGHRA and CDR2 is YSYEKL. This rearrangement joins TRBV4-1 to TRBJ2-1; D is uncertain. The clonotype comes from an adult with an advanced solid tumor such as melanoma, head and neck, liver or kidney cancer. The specimen comprised CD4+ or CD8+ T cells sorted from blood, sampled in a trial of the OX40 agonist ivuxolimab. The CDR3 region is CASSRPLRGDEQFF. The CDR3 DNA sequence: TGCGCCAGCAGCCGACCCCTCCGAGGCGATGAGCAGTTCTTC.